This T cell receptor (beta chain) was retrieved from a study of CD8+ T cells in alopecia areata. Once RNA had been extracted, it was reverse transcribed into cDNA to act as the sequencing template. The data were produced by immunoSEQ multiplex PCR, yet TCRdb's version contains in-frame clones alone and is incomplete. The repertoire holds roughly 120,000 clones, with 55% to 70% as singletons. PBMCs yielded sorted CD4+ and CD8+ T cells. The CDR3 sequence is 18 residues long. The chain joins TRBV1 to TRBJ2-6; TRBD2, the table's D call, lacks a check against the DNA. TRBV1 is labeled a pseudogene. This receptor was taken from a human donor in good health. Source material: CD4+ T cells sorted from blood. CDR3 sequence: CTSSGSSLCTSRANVLTF. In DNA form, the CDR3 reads TGCACCAGCAGTGGCTCTAGTTTGTGCACAAGTCGGGCCAACGTCCTGACTTTC.